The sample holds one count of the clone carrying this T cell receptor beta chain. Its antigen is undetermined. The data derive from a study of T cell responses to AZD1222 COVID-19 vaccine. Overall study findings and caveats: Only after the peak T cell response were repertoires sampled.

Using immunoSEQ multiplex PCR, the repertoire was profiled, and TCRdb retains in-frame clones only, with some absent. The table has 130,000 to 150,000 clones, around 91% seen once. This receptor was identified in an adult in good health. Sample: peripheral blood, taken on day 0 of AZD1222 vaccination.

The chain's CDR3 is CASSLSAWTGYSGNTIYF. CDR3 in DNA: TGTGCCAGCAGTTTATCGGCATGGACAGGTTACTCTGGAAACACCATATATTTT. The chain couples TRBV27 to TRBJ1-3; TRBD1 agrees at 7 bases. V lost 0 bases, J lost 0 bases, and 8 bases stayed unmatched. CDR3 size: 18 residues. Germline values: CDR1 MNHEY, CDR2 SMNVEV (reference sequence).